The rows below give T cell receptor beta chains drawn from one sample of a study of cytomegalovirus exposure and HLA in healthy donors. Profiling relied on immunoSEQ multiplex PCR, and the TCRdb table lists in-frame clones only, not all of them. The table records about 200,000 clones, 65% to 85% of them present only once. The sample consisted of PBMCs. Receptors were obtained from a man aged 45-65 years in good health and CMV-seronegative. The CDR3 runs from the conserved cysteine through the conserved F or W. The D gene is left open where the match is weak. The size field is filled for only some rows; it gives once, few, many or a size class.

DNA,CDR3,V,J,D,size
TGTGCCAGCAGAATCGTAGGACAGGGGGGCTACGAGCAGTACTTC,CASRIVGQGGYEQYF,TRBV27,TRBJ2-7,TRBD1,-
TGTGCCAGCACCGTAGCAGGGGAATATGGCTACACCTTC,CASTVAGEYGYTF,TRBV28,TRBJ1-2,-,-
TGTGCCAGCAGCACCCGACAGGGGACAGATACGCAGTATTTT,CASSTRQGTDTQYF,TRBV5-4,TRBJ2-3,TRBD1,-
TGTGCCAGCAGGAAGACAGGGCCCCTTGACACCTTC,CASRKTGPLDTF,TRBV28,TRBJ1-2,TRBD1,-
TGTGCCAGCAGTGGAGGGGGCTCTGACTATGGCTACACCTTC,CASSGGGSDYGYTF,TRBV6-1,TRBJ1-2,TRBD1,-
TGCGCCAGCAGCTTGGAACAGCCTCTGGATTCTGGCTACACCTTC,CASSLEQPLDSGYTF,TRBV5-1,TRBJ1-2,-,few
TGTGCCAGCATGTACGGGACAGGGGGCTACGAGCAGTACTTC,CASMYGTGGYEQYF,TRBV6-5,TRBJ2-7,TRBD1,-
TGTGCCAGTCGGACCGGGGGCGGGAGTCTTAATCAGTTCTTC,CASRTGGGSLNQFF,TRBV18,TRBJ2-1,-,-
TGTGCCAGCAGTGGAGACGGGACAGACCAAGCCGAGCAGTACTTC,CASSGDGTDQAEQYF,TRBV27,TRBJ2-7,TRBD1,once
TGTGCCAGCAGTTTATTGCCAGGGGGGTATGGCTACACCTTC,CASSLLPGGYGYTF,TRBV28,TRBJ1-2,TRBD1,-
TGTGCCAGCAGTAGGACAGGGGTTGGCTACACCTTC,CASSRTGVGYTF,TRBV28,TRBJ1-2,TRBD1,once
TGCGCCAGCAGTAAGGGAGGGGAAAAACTGTTTTTT,CASSKGGEKLFF,TRBV4-1,TRBJ1-4,-,-
TGTGCCAGCAGCTTAGACAGGGGGCTGCGTCAGCCCCAGCATTTT,CASSLDRGLRQPQHF,TRBV7-2,TRBJ1-5,TRBD1,-
TGTGCCAGTAGTCGGACAGGGGAACCTCGTCGAGCTTTCTTT,CASSRTGEPRRAFF,TRBV19,TRBJ1-1,TRBD1,-
TGTGCCAGTAGTAGAGGGCTGTATAGCAATCAGCCCCAGCATTTT,CASSRGLYSNQPQHF,TRBV19,TRBJ1-5,-,once
TGTGCCAGCAGCCCCGGGACAGATTATAATTCACCCCTCCACTTT,CASSPGTDYNSPLHF,TRBV5-4,TRBJ1-6,TRBD1,-
TGCGCCAGCAGCTTGGCAAGGGGGACAGGGTCCTACGAGCAGTACTTC,CASSLARGTGSYEQYF,TRBV5-1,TRBJ2-7,TRBD1,-
TGTGCCAGCTCACCCGTAGTTGGACAGGGGGCAGATACGCAGTATTTT,CASSPVVGQGADTQYF,TRBV18,TRBJ2-3,TRBD1,-
TGTGCCAGCAGCCATCGGAGGGGACTAGCGGAGAAAGAGACCCAGTACTTC,CASSHRRGLAEKETQYF,TRBV14,TRBJ2-5,TRBD2,-
TGTGCCAGCAGTTATAGGTTAGCGGGAGGCCCCAATGAGCAGTTCTTC,CASSYRLAGGPNEQFF,TRBV27,TRBJ2-1,TRBD2,-
TGTGCCAGCAGTTATACAGCCTACAATGAGCAGTTCTTC,CASSYTAYNEQFF,TRBV6-5,TRBJ2-1,-,few
TGTGCCAGCAGCGTAGGGCTAGAGGGAGTTCAGTTCTTC,CASSVGLEGVQFF,TRBV9,TRBJ2-1,-,few
TGTGCCACCAGCAGAGGGGGAGCTGCGAACATTCAGTACTTC,CATSRGGAANIQYF,TRBV15,TRBJ2-4,-,-
TGTGCCAGCAGCTTACAGGGGGCAGGATTGAACACTGAAGCTTTCTTT,CASSLQGAGLNTEAFF,TRBV5-5,TRBJ1-1,TRBD1,-
TGTGCCAGCCGTGAGGGGGCCAGCTCCTACAATGAGCAGTTCTTC,CASREGASSYNEQFF,TRBV18,TRBJ2-1,TRBD1,-
TGTGCCAGCAGTGACGGGACAGGGGGGAGTAGCAATCAGCCCCAGCATTTT,CASSDGTGGSSNQPQHF,TRBV6-1,TRBJ1-5,TRBD1,-
TGTGCCAGCAGCCAGACTTTCGGGAGGGCCAACGAGCAGTTCTTC,CASSQTFGRANEQFF,TRBV7-2,TRBJ2-1,TRBD2,once
TGTGCCAGTAACCCCGGGGAGAGATTATATGGCTACACCTTC,CASNPGERLYGYTF,TRBV19,TRBJ1-2,-,few
TGTGCCAGTAAAAAGGGACTACTCTCCTACGAGCAGTACTTC,CASKKGLLSYEQYF,TRBV19,TRBJ2-7,TRBD2,-
TGCAGCGTTGGAAGTGGGAGGAATGGCTACACCTTC,CSVGSGRNGYTF,TRBV29-1,TRBJ1-2,-,-
TGCGCCAGCAGCTTGGGACTAGCGGGAGGCGATGAGCAGTTCTTC,CASSLGLAGGDEQFF,TRBV5-1,TRBJ2-1,TRBD2,-
TGTGCCAGCAGGAGCGGGAGTCCAGATACGCAGTATTTT,CASRSGSPDTQYF,TRBV6-6,TRBJ2-3,TRBD2,-
TGCGCCAGCAGCGAGGTGACAGGGGAATATGGCTACACCTTC,CASSEVTGEYGYTF,TRBV5-1,TRBJ1-2,TRBD1,-
TGTGCCAGCAGCGGGGACAGGGGAAGGCACACCGGGGAGCTGTTTTTT,CASSGDRGRHTGELFF,TRBV5-4,TRBJ2-2,TRBD1,-
TGTGCCAGCAGTTCGGACAGATTGAACACTGAAGCTTTCTTT,CASSSDRLNTEAFF,TRBV21-1,TRBJ1-1,-,-
TGCAGCGTCGAAGGGCGGTTCCCGGGGGAGACCCAGTACTTC,CSVEGRFPGETQYF,TRBV29-1,TRBJ2-5,-,-
TGTGCCAGCAGCCTGGGACTAGCGGTACTCAATGAGCAGTTCTTC,CASSLGLAVLNEQFF,TRBV6-6,TRBJ2-1,TRBD2,-
TGCGCCAGCAGTGATACAGGGGGCACAGATACGCAGTATTTT,CASSDTGGTDTQYF,TRBV10-1,TRBJ2-3,TRBD1,-
TGTGCCAGCACCCCGTCGGACAGGCCTCCCCGCGGCTACACCTTC,CASTPSDRPPRGYTF,TRBV27,TRBJ1-2,TRBD1,-
TGTGCCAGCTCATCCGGACAGGCTCAGCCCCAGCATTTT,CASSSGQAQPQHF,TRBV18,TRBJ1-5,TRBD1,-
TGTGCCAGCAGTTACGTGACAGGGTTCTACGAGCAGTACTTC,CASSYVTGFYEQYF,TRBV6-5,TRBJ2-7,TRBD1,few
TGTGCCTGGGCGCGACGGGTCTCCTACGAGCAGTACTTC,CAWARRVSYEQYF,TRBV30,TRBJ2-7,-,-
TGTGCCAGCAGTGAAAGAGCGGGAGTCCCCGGGGAGCTGTTTTTT,CASSERAGVPGELFF,TRBV6-1,TRBJ2-2,TRBD2,-
TGTGCCAGCATCCAAAGACAGGGGGGCTCCTACGAGCAGTACTTC,CASIQRQGGSYEQYF,TRBV6-5,TRBJ2-7,TRBD1,-
TGTGCCAGCACCCGGTCACAGGGCTCCTACGAGCAGTACTTC,CASTRSQGSYEQYF,TRBV28,TRBJ2-7,-,-
TGTGCCAGCTCCTCGCCAGGGACAGGGAATGAAAAACTGTTTTTT,CASSSPGTGNEKLFF,TRBV25-1,TRBJ1-4,TRBD1,-
TGTGCCAGTAGGGGAGCGTTGGAGACCCAGTACTTC,CASRGALETQYF,TRBV19,TRBJ2-5,-,-
TGTGCCAGCAGAGGACGTGGGAGGGGTGGTACTGAAGCTTTCTTT,CASRGRGRGGTEAFF,TRBV28,TRBJ1-1,-,-
TGTGCCATCGGTAGGGAGGAGACCCAGTACTTC,CAIGREETQYF,TRBV10-3,TRBJ2-5,-,-
TGTGCCAGCCAGGGGGGAGCAGAGACCCAGTACTTC,CASQGGAETQYF,TRBV6-6,TRBJ2-5,-,-
TGCGCCAGCAGCCAAGATCGGCTAGCGGGGTCCGGAGAACAGTACTTC,CASSQDRLAGSGEQYF,TRBV4-1,TRBJ2-7,TRBD2,-
TGTGCCAGCAGTCCCCCCTCAGGGAAGGGGGAGACCCAGTACTTC,CASSPPSGKGETQYF,TRBV28,TRBJ2-5,-,-
TGTGCCAGCAGTTTAAGCGCCAGCCCCTACGAGCAGTACTTC,CASSLSASPYEQYF,TRBV28,TRBJ2-7,-,-
TGTGCCTGGAGGGCACCGGGACTAGCGGCCGGGGAGCTGTTTTTT,CAWRAPGLAAGELFF,TRBV30,TRBJ2-2,TRBD2,-
TGTGCCAGCAGCGGGGACAGGTCCCAAGCCGCGAACACCGGGGAGCTGTTTTTT,CASSGDRSQAANTGELFF,TRBV21-1,TRBJ2-2,-,few
TGTGCCAGCATCCGAAACTCGGGGACTAGCGGGACCGAGCAGTACTTC,CASIRNSGTSGTEQYF,TRBV2,TRBJ2-7,TRBD2,once
TGTGCCAGCAGTGAAGCGCTTCGGGGAGTTCTGAGAGGTTTAGACTATGGCTACACCTTC,CASSEALRGVLRGLDYGYTF,TRBV6-1,TRBJ1-2,-,-
TGTGCCAGCAGTTTTAGCGGGAGTACAGATACGCAGTATTTT,CASSFSGSTDTQYF,TRBV2,TRBJ2-3,TRBD2,-
TGTGCCAGCAGTTACAGACTAGACCAAGAGACCCAGTACTTC,CASSYRLDQETQYF,TRBV28,TRBJ2-5,-,few
TGTGCCAGCAGCTCAGAGGGGGGATATAGCAATCAGCCCCAGCATTTT,CASSSEGGYSNQPQHF,TRBV11-2,TRBJ1-5,-,-